A selection of T cell receptor beta chains follows, all from one sample in a study of cytomegalovirus exposure and HLA in healthy donors. Only in-frame clones appear in the TCRdb table, and some are missing; sequencing was by immunoSEQ multiplex PCR. This sample has over 150,000 clones; over 75% occur once, and the top ten carry around 2%. Sequencing used PBMCs. Receptors originate from a human donor in good health. Each CDR3 is given without its conserved first and last residue.

J: TRBJ2-7
V: TRBV27
CDR3: ASSLGPGLAGEYEQY

J: TRBJ2-5
V: TRBV13
CDR3: ASSLRRWLAGGTTQETQY

J: TRBJ2-1
V: TRBV18
CDR3: ASSPLGGSSYNEQF

J: TRBJ1-3
V: TRBV9
CDR3: ASSVDGGQWGNTIY

J: TRBJ1-5
V: TRBV9
CDR3: ASGSGLHSNQPQH

J: TRBJ2-7
V: TRBV10-3
CDR3: AISESRDRTYEQY

J: TRBJ2-7
V: TRBV7-9
CDR3: ASSLVGSHEQY

J: TRBJ1-6
V: TRBV9
CDR3: ASSVEIEGRGSNSPLH

J: TRBJ2-7
V: TRBV10-3
CDR3: AIRDPTQAYEQY

J: TRBJ2-7
V: TRBV28
CDR3: ASRPGQSYEQY

J: TRBJ1-5
V: TRBV6-6
CDR3: ASSYSRQGSNQPQH

J: TRBJ1-6
V: TRBV7-9
CDR3: ASSFGQGGNSPLH

J: TRBJ2-2
V: TRBV6-5
CDR3: ASTPVSTGELF

J: TRBJ2-2
V: TRBV29-1
CDR3: SVGLAGNNGELF